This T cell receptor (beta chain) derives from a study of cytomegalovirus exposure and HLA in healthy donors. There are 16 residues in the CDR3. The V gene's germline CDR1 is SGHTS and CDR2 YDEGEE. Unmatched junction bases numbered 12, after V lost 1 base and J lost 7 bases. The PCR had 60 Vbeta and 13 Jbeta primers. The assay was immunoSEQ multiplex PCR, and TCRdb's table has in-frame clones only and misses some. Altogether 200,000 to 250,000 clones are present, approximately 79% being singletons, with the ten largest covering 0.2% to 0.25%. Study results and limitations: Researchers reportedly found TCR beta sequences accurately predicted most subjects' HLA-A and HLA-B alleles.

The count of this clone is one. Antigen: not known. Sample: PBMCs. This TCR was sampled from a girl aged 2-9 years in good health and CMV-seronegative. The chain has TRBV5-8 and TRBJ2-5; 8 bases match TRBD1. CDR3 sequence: CASSLYPGQGFGTQYF. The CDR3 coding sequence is TGTGCCAGCAGCTTGTACCCCGGACAGGGCTTCGGGACCCAGTACTTC.